Shown below are 31 T cell receptor beta chains from a single sample sequenced in a study of T cells after yellow fever vaccination. TCRdb reprocessed the 5' RACE reads with MiXCR, giving one entry per CDR3 protein. Of approximately 260,000 distinct CDR3 sequences in the sample, around 4.9% were seen once. Here the sequenced sample was CD4+ T cells sorted from PBMCs, taken on the day of the yellow fever booster vaccination. Receptors originate from a man between 18 and 35 years old who received the YFV17D yellow fever vaccine.

This clonotype was observed a handful of times. The chain links TRBV18 to TRBJ1-6; TRBD1 matches 8 bases. V trimming: 6 bases; J trimming: 2 bases; junction bases outside the gene matches: 3. The germline V gene encodes CDR1 KGHSH and CDR2 LQKENI. This CDR3 is 15 amino acids long. The CDR3 DNA reads TGTGCCAGCTCCGGACAGGGTGCCTATAATTCACCCCTCCACTTT. Translation: CASSGQGAYNSPLHF.

The table lists this clonotype with many counts. The J gene is TRBJ2-5, the V gene TRBV20-1; weak D call: TRBD1 (6 bases). From germline, CDR1 is DFQATT and CDR2 SNEGSKA (reference sequence). V was pared by 5 bases and J by 6 bases, with 13 bases between. CDR3 length equals 12 residues. The CDR3 sequence: CSAEGVGQTQYF. In DNA, the CDR3 is TGCAGTGCTGAGGGGGTGGGGCAGACCCAGTACTTC.

This clonotype was found many times. The rearrangement uses TRBV5-5 and TRBJ1-1; no definite D call. The CDR3 is 11 residues long. Germline V gives CDR1 SGHKS, CDR2 YYEKEE (reference sequence). Trimming stripped 1 base from V and 10 bases from J, with 8 bases between. DNA for the CDR3: TGTGCCAGCAGCTTGCTGTCTCCAGCTTTCTTT. As protein: CASSLLSPAFF.

This clonotype was seen repeatedly, ten times or more. J is TRBJ1-1 and V is TRBV7-2, with D unresolved. The V end was cut by 3 bases, the J end by 0 bases, with 11 bases between. The CDR3 extends over 15 amino acids. Germline values: CDR1 SGHTA, CDR2 FQGNSA. The CDR3 DNA is TGTGCCAGCAGCTTTTCAAGGGTCTTGAACACTGAAGCTTTCTTT. Encoded protein: CASSFSRVLNTEAFF.

This clonotype was observed at least ten times. The chain has TRBV20-1 and TRBJ1-5, with D unclear. The CDR3 consists of 16 residues. Germline CDR1 is DFQATT and CDR2 is SNEGSKA (reference sequence). Between the trimmed V and J ends, which lost 0 bases and 4 bases, there was a span of 16 bases. CDR3 DNA: TGCAGTGCTAGAGATCGCCTATTGGACCGAAATCAGCCCCAGCATTTT. The encoded protein is CSARDRLLDRNQPQHF.

The chain has TRBV11-2 and TRBJ2-5, with 9 bases fitting TRBD1. The CDR3 runs 14 residues. J lost 2 bases, V lost 5 bases, and 3 bases had no gene match. CDR1 is SGHAT and CDR2 is FQNNGV in the germline V gene. As DNA, the CDR3 is TGTGCCAGCAGCCGGACAGGGGAACAAGAGACCCAGTACTTC. It encodes CASSRTGEQETQYF.

The chain employs TRBV7-6 and TRBJ2-7; TRBD1 agrees at 9 bases. The CDR3 contains 17 residues. V was clipped by 0 bases and J by 4 bases; unmatched bases: 10. CDR1 and CDR2 from the germline V gene are SGHVS and FNYEAQ. The CDR3 DNA reads as TGTGCCAGCAGCTTAGCTTGGACAGGGGCGCTCAATTACGAGCAGTACTTC. This codes for CASSLAWTGALNYEQYF. The full variable domain, its missing parts supplied by reference TRBV7-6 and TRBJ2-7, is GAGVSQSPRYKVTKRGQDVALRCDPISGHVSLYWYRQALGQGPEFLTYFNYEAQQDKSGLPNDRFSAERPEGSISTLTIQRTEQRDSAMYRCASSLAWTGALNYEQYFGPGTRLTVT.

In its sample, this clonotype was seen a few times. The chain recombines TRBV20-1 with TRBJ2-3; 11 positions agree with TRBD2. The CDR3 has 15 residues. V dropped 4 bases and J dropped 2; count of bases not matched to a gene: 5. CDR1 and CDR2 from the germline V gene are DFQATT and SNEGSKA (reference sequence). The CDR3 is CSATSTSGATDTQYF. In DNA form, the CDR3 reads TGCAGTGCTACCTCGACTAGCGGGGCCACAGATACGCAGTATTTT.

This clonotype was detected many times. The gene calls are TRBV20-1 and TRBJ1-4, with unresolved D. In germline, CDR1 is DFQATT, CDR2 SNEGSKA (reference sequence). The CDR3 length is 12 residues. Trimming removed 1 base at V and 7 bases at J, with 7 bases between. CDR3 coding DNA: TGCAGTGCTAGAGCGTTCGGTGAAAAACTGTTTTTT. As protein: CSARAFGEKLFF.

This clonotype was detected many times. The J gene is TRBJ1-5, the V gene TRBV2; D is ambiguous. V dropped 7 bases and J dropped 4 bases, with 20 bases sitting between them. Germline V gene data show CDR1 as SNHLY and CDR2 as FYNNEI. There are 16 residues in the CDR3. DNA of the CDR3: TGTGCCAGCATGGGCGAGGGCCGTGCCGGTAATCAGCCCCAGCATTTT. Translated: CASMGEGRAGNQPQHF.

This clonotype was found a few times. CDR3 protein: CSVSPKLWETQYF. The DNA of the CDR3 is TGCAGCGTCTCTCCGAAACTATGGGAGACCCAGTACTTC. This chain joins TRBV29-1 and TRBJ2-5; D unresolved. The CDR3 contains 13 residues. The V end lost 6 bases, the J end lost 5 bases, and 16 bases lay between the germline ends. The germline V gene has CDR1 SQVTM and CDR2 ANQGSEA.

As for this clonotype: A junction end diverges from the germline sequence, so it may reflect a read error. The chain recombines TRBV14 with TRBJ1-1; 9 nucleotides line up with TRBD1. CDR1 is SGHDN, CDR2 FVKESK, per germline. CDR3 size: 16 residues. CDR3 in amino acids: CASSFRQGVGNTETFF. DNA of the CDR3: TGTGCCAGCAGCTTTCGACAGGGGGTGGGGAACACTGAAACTTTCTTT.

This clonotype was counted only a few times. The J gene is TRBJ2-1, the V gene TRBV6-2 or TRBV6-3; 9 nucleotides align to TRBD2. Germline lookup yields CDR1 MNHEY and CDR2 SVGEGT. This CDR3 has 15 residues. With V trimmed by 6 bases and J by 9 bases, 12 bases remained unmatched. The CDR3 sequence is CASRERLAATSEQFF. The CDR3 DNA reads TGTGCCAGCAGGGAGAGACTAGCGGCCACCAGTGAGCAGTTCTTC.

Many counts were recorded for this clonotype. This rearrangement joins TRBV5-1 to TRBJ2-7; D ambiguous. The germline V gene has CDR1 SGHRS and CDR2 YFSETQ. Trimming removed 5 bases from V and 2 bases from J, with 8 bases in between. The CDR3 is 12 residues long. The CDR3 bases are TGCGCCAGCAGGCCCCCAGCCTACGAGCAGTACGTC. This gives the protein CASRPPAYEQYV.

Written as DNA, the CDR3 is TGCAGTGCTAGAGAGAGGCAGGGGGCCACCTATAATTCACCCCTCCACTTT. Amino acids: CSARERQGATYNSPLHF. The genes are TRBV20-1 and TRBJ1-6; TRBD1 agrees at 8 bases. The CDR3 consists of 17 residues. CDR1 is DFQATT, CDR2 SNEGSKA, per germline (reference sequence). V was clipped by 0 bases and J by 2 bases; unmatched bases: 6.

This clonotype was seen repeatedly, ten times or more. The chain links TRBV5-1 to TRBJ2-2, with D possibly called TRBD1 or TRBD2 (5 bases each). Deletions cut 0 bases from V and 0 bases from J, with 9 bases between. The germline gives CDR1 SGHRS, CDR2 YFSETQ. CDR3 size: 16 residues. The CDR3 DNA follows: TGCGCCAGCAGCTTGGCCCTGGGGGCGAACACCGGGGAGCTGTTTTTT. It translates to CASSLALGANTGELFF.

The table lists this clonotype with a few counts. The chain recombines TRBV12-3 or TRBV12-4 with TRBJ1-5; 7 bases map to TRBD1. The CDR3 has 15 amino acids. With 8 bases clipped from V and 3 bases from J, the junction kept 10 bases outside the gene matches. CDR3 residues: CASGETGFPNQPQHF. In DNA form, the CDR3 reads TGTGCCAGCGGAGAGACAGGGTTCCCCAATCAGCCCCAGCATTTT.

At least ten counts were recorded for this clonotype. This chain joins TRBV24-1 and TRBJ1-5; no reliable D call. The CDR3 totals 13 residues. Trimming stripped 5 bases from V and 7 bases from J, with 11 bases between. CDR1 and CDR2 (germline): KGHDR, SFDVKD. The CDR3 DNA is TGTGCCACCAGTGGTAGCGGGGAACAGCCCCAGCATTTT. It specifies CATSGSGEQPQHF.

V and J are TRBV19 and TRBJ1-2; 9 nucleotides agree with TRBD1. The V segment lost 4 bases and the J segment 3 bases; nucleotides outside the gene matches: 15. The germline V gene has CDR1 LNHDA and CDR2 SQIVND (reference sequence). The CDR3 is made up of 18 amino acids. The DNA of the CDR3 is TGTGCCAGTAGTACCCGGACAGGGGACTACACGAATCACTATGGCTACACCTTC. Translation gives CASSTRTGDYTNHYGYTF.

The chain recombines TRBV12-3 or TRBV12-4 with TRBJ1-1; tentative D call: TRBD1 (5 bases). The CDR3 runs 13 residues. V was cut by 9 bases and J by 2 bases, with 13 bases left in between. CDR3 nucleotides: TGTGCCAGAAGATTACAGGAAAACACTGAAGCTTTCTTT. This codes for CARRLQENTEAFF.

This clonotype came up many times. This chain joins TRBV7-2 and TRBJ1-4; possible D gene TRBD1, 5 bases. The CDR3 spans 18 residues. V was clipped by 4 bases and J by 0 bases, with 18 bases between them. CDR1 SGHTA and CDR2 FQGNSA come from the germline V gene. CDR3 in amino acids: CASSSAGRGVATNEKLFF. As DNA, the CDR3 is TGTGCCAGCAGCTCAGCCGGGAGGGGAGTGGCAACTAATGAAAAACTGTTTTTT.

V gene TRBV18 combines with J gene TRBJ1-5; D may be TRBD1 (5 bases). The germline gives CDR1 KGHSH, CDR2 LQKENI. The ends were cut back, 4 bases at V and 6 bases at J, with 25 bases in the middle. The CDR3 extends over 18 amino acids. This chain's CDR3 is CASSLRGPATEFFQPQHF. The CDR3 region has the DNA TGTGCCAGCTCACTGCGGGGACCGGCGACGGAGTTTTTTCAGCCCCAGCATTTT.

This clonotype was detected a few times. The chain couples TRBV5-4 to TRBJ2-3; 9 bases map to TRBD1. V gave up 3 bases and J gave up 2 bases; unmatched junction bases: 4. The CDR3 extends over 15 amino acids. Per the germline V gene, CDR1 is SGHNT and CDR2 is YYREEE (reference sequence). CDR3 DNA sequence: TGTGCCAGCAGCTCCCGACAGGGGGTCACAGATACGCAGTATTTT. It yields the protein CASSSRQGVTDTQYF.

This clonotype has ten or more counts. This rearrangement joins TRBV7-9 to TRBJ1-5, with 9 bases identical to TRBD1. With V trimmed by 1 base and J by 8 bases, 18 bases remained unmatched. The CDR3 loop spans 19 amino acids. Germline lookup yields CDR1 SEHNR and CDR2 FQNEAQ (reference sequence). Here the CDR3 reads CASSLGSMYRGLAYEPQHF. The DNA for the CDR3 is TGTGCCAGCAGCTTAGGCTCTATGTACAGGGGGCTGGCGTACGAGCCCCAGCATTTT.

J is TRBJ1-4 and V is TRBV20-1; D remains unclear. The CDR3 runs 14 residues. Per the germline V gene, CDR1 is DFQATT and CDR2 is SNEGSKA (reference sequence). The V gene lost 4 bases and the J gene lost 0 bases, with 9 bases spanning the gap. CDR3 DNA: TGCAGTGCTAAGCCGGCAGCAACTAATGAAAAACTGTTTTTT. This encodes CSAKPAATNEKLFF.

V and J are TRBV10-3 and TRBJ1-5; D remains unclear. The V end was cut by 4 bases, the J end by 1 base, with 11 bases between. This CDR3 has 15 amino acids. Germline CDR1 and CDR2: ENHRY and SYGVKD. The CDR3 protein is CAISAGVGSNQPQHF. CDR3 nucleotides: TGTGCCATCAGTGCCGGGGTGGGGAGCAATCAGCCCCAGCATTTT.

This clonotype has only a few counts. The chain combines TRBV4-3 with TRBJ2-2, with TRBD1 matching 8 bases. CDR3 length: 17 residues. Losses at the gene ends were 4 bases for V and 1 base for J; bases not matched to a gene: 8. Germline loops: CDR1 LGHNA, CDR2 YSLEER. CDR3 DNA: TGCGCCAGCAGCCGAAGGGGGGACAGGCGGAACACCGGGGAGCTGTTTTTT. Translated: CASSRRGDRRNTGELFF.

The chain carries TRBV5-6 and TRBJ1-1; 9 bases align to TRBD1. Trimming removed 2 bases from V and 4 bases from J; junction bases left unmatched: 6. CDR3 length: 15 amino acids. Germline V gene lookup returns CDR1 SGHDT and CDR2 YYEEEE. CDR3 nucleotides: TGTGCCAGCAGCTTCTCGGGACAGGGTATCACTGAAGCTTTCTTT. Amino acids: CASSFSGQGITEAFF. Based on the CDR3 plus reference TRBV5-6 and TRBJ1-1, the full variable domain is DAGVTQSPTHLIKTRGQQVTLRCSPKSGHDTVSWYQQALGQGPQFIFQYYEEEERQRGNFPDRFSGHQFPNYSSELNVNALLLGDSALYLCASSFSGQGITEAFFGQGTRLTVV.

The chain uses TRBV6-5 and TRBJ1-6; TRBD1 matches 8 bases. Germline V gives CDR1 MNHEY, CDR2 SVGAGI. Unmatched junction bases numbered 8, after V lost 6 bases and J lost 4 bases. The CDR3 covers 16 residues. In DNA, the CDR3 is TGTGCCAGCAGAACTGGGACAGGCCAATATAATTCACCCCTCCACTTT. As protein: CASRTGTGQYNSPLHF.

J is TRBJ1-2 and V is TRBV11-2; D gene ambiguous. V was trimmed by 0 bases and J by 7 bases, leaving 12 bases between them. This CDR3 is 14 amino acids long. The germline CDR1 and CDR2 sequences are SGHAT and FQNNGV. The chain's CDR3 is CASSLEHIALGYTF. Here the CDR3 DNA reads TGTGCCAGCAGCTTAGAACACATCGCCCTTGGCTACACCTTC. Full variable domain (remainder filled in from reference TRBV11-2 and TRBJ1-2): EAGVAQSPRYKIIEKRQSVAFWCNPISGHATLYWYQQILGQGPKLLIQFQNNGVVDDSQLPKDRFSAERLKGVDSTLKIQPAKLEDSAVYLCASSLEHIALGYTFGSGTRLTVV.

This clonotype was seen more than once but under ten times. The chain links TRBV7-8 to TRBJ1-5; TRBD1 aligns across 7 bases. Trimming took 4 bases from V and 9 from J; bases not matched to a gene: 9. The CDR3 has 14 amino acids. The V gene's germline CDR1 is SGHVS and CDR2 FQNEAQ. CDR3 loop: CASSSSVGGRPQHF. DNA of the CDR3: TGTGCCAGCAGCTCGAGTGTAGGGGGCAGGCCCCAGCATTTT.